This is a list of T cell receptor beta chains from one sample in a study of TIL therapy for anti-PD-1-resistant metastatic lung cancer. Measured with immunoSEQ multiplex PCR; TCRdb has only the in-frame clones, and not every one. The sample lists more than 20,000 clones; around 70% were seen once. The sequencing here drew on tumor tissue, taken at baseline. Source of these receptors: a person aged 25 to 85 with non-small cell lung cancer. The CDR3 runs from the conserved cysteine through the conserved F or W. The D gene is left open where the match is weak. Clone size appears in some rows only: once, few, many, or a class for an expanded clone.

NA	TRBV19	NA	TRBJ2-3	TGTGCCAGTAGTATAGCCCATACTAGCACAGATACGCAGTATTTT	CASSIAHTSTDTQYF
NA	TRBV9	NA	TRBJ2-1	TGTGCCAGCAGCGTAGCGGGTCAGGGGAGAGGGTCCTACAATGAGCAGTTCTTC	CASSVAGQGRGSYNEQFF
few	TRBV9	NA	TRBJ1-2	TGTGCCAGCAGCGTAGACAGGGTTAACTATGGCTACACCTTC	CASSVDRVNYGYTF
NA	TRBV27	TRBD1	TRBJ1-6	TGTGCCAGCAGTGGGACAGGGTGGGCTCATAATTCACCCCTCCACTTT	CASSGTGWAHNSPLHF
few	TRBV7-6	NA	TRBJ1-2	TGTGCCAGCAGCTTAGGGGGCCCCAACTATGGCTACACCTTC	CASSLGGPNYGYTF
NA	TRBV9	NA	TRBJ2-1	TGTGCCAGCAGCGTAACACTTGGATCCTACAATGAGCAGTTCTTC	CASSVTLGSYNEQFF
NA	TRBV6-1	NA	TRBJ2-5	TGTGCCAGCAGCGAAGGGGCTAGCAAGGGGGAAGAGACCCAGTACTTC	CASSEGASKGEETQYF
NA	TRBV6-5	NA	TRBJ2-7	TGTGCCAGCAGCCTATCCATGGGAGGAGGCGAGCAGTACTTC	CASSLSMGGGEQYF
NA	TRBV30	TRBD1	TRBJ1-3	TGTGCCTGGAGTGCAAGGGACAGGTTCAACACCATATATTTT	CAWSARDRFNTIYF
NA	TRBV5-1	TRBD1	TRBJ1-5	TGCGCCAGCAGCTTAGGCTCAGGGGGCCATCAGCCCCAGCATTTT	CASSLGSGGHQPQHF
NA	TRBV7-2	NA	TRBJ2-2	TGTGCCAGCAGCTTAGACAGGACTTTTGGCACCGGGGAGCTGTTTTTT	CASSLDRTFGTGELFF
NA	TRBV7-9	NA	TRBJ1-5	TGTGCCAGCAGCCAAAATAGCAATCAGCCCCAGCATTTT	CASSQNSNQPQHF
NA	TRBV28	TRBD1	TRBJ1-2	TGTGCCAGCACGGGGGGACAGGAGAACTATGGCTACACCTTC	CASTGGQENYGYTF
NA	TRBV7-6	NA	TRBJ2-7	TGTGCCAGCAGCTCAGGAGGGACTCCTGAGTACGAGCAGTACTTC	CASSSGGTPEYEQYF
NA	TRBV7-2	TRBD1	TRBJ2-1	TGTGCCAGCTCCTCTAGGGACAGGAATGAGCAGTTCTTC	CASSSRDRNEQFF
NA	TRBV6-5	TRBD1	TRBJ2-5	TGTGCCAGCGCCCAAGGACAGGGCCAAGAGACCCAGTACTTC	CASAQGQGQETQYF
NA	TRBV9	TRBD1	TRBJ1-3	TGTGCCAGCAGCCTCGACAGGGAAATAAACACCATATATTTT	CASSLDREINTIYF
NA	TRBV6-5	TRBD1	TRBJ1-1	TGTGCCAGCAGGAATAGGACAGGGGGAGGCACTGAAGCTTTCTTT	CASRNRTGGGTEAFF
few	TRBV6-5	NA	TRBJ1-2	TGTGCCAGCAGGCGGGGGGGTAACTATGGCTACACCTTC	CASRRGGNYGYTF
NA	TRBV10-3	NA	TRBJ2-7	TGTGCCAGCTCGACGGGGGACTACGAGCAGTACTTC	CASSTGDYEQYF
few	TRBV7-2	NA	TRBJ1-5	TGTGCCAGCAGCTCAAGGACGGGGGGCTATCAGCCCCAGCATTTT	CASSSRTGGYQPQHF
NA	TRBV29-1	TRBD1	TRBJ2-7	TGCAGCGTCACTTTGACAGGGGGCGGGTACGAGCAGTACTTC	CSVTLTGGGYEQYF
NA	TRBV30	NA	TRBJ1-6	TGTGCCTGGAATCAGGACTGGGAGAATTCACCCCTCCACTTT	CAWNQDWENSPLHF
NA	TRBV7-3	NA	TRBJ2-7	TGTGCCAGCAGCTTAAGTGGCGGGGAAAACTACGAGCAGTACTTC	CASSLSGGENYEQYF
medium-sized	TRBV30	NA	TRBJ1-2	TGTGCCTGGAGTGTGGCCGGTGGCAGGGGCTACACCTTC	CAWSVAGGRGYTF
NA	TRBV6-1	NA	TRBJ1-3	TGTGCCAGCACCGAGGGTCCTCCTGGAAACACCATATATTTT	CASTEGPPGNTIYF
NA	TRBV2	NA	TRBJ2-5	TGTGCCAGCAGTCACGCCGATGACAGCTTAGAAGAGACCCAGTACTTC	CASSHADDSLEETQYF
NA	TRBV14	NA	TRBJ2-2	TGTGCCAGCAGCCAAGATCGTTATTTGAGGTGGCGGGGTCAGGCCGGGGAGCTGTTTTTT	CASSQDRYLRWRGQAGELFF
medium-sized	TRBV7-3	TRBD1	TRBJ1-2	TGTGCCAGCAGCGGGACAGGGGTATATGGCTACACCTTC	CASSGTGVYGYTF
NA	TRBV6-4	NA	TRBJ2-7	TGTGCCAGCAGCCGTCTGAGCGGCGACGAGCAGTACTTC	CASSRLSGDEQYF
few	TRBV7-9	NA	TRBJ1-6	TGTGCCAGCAGCAACGGACGCGAGCTTAATTCACCCCTCCACTTT	CASSNGRELNSPLHF
NA	TRBV5-1	NA	TRBJ2-5	TGCGCCAGCAGAGAGACGGAGACCCAGTACTTC	CASRETETQYF
NA	TRBV7-9	NA	TRBJ1-4	TGTGCCAGCAGCTTCCGGCTATCTAATGAAAAACTGTTTTTT	CASSFRLSNEKLFF
NA	TRBV4-3	NA	TRBJ1-2	TGCGCCAGTTCAGGGGCCTATGGCTACACCTTC	CASSGAYGYTF
NA	TRBV5-4	NA	TRBJ1-1	TGTGCCAGCAGCTTGGTTGAGGGGCCTGAAGCTTTCTTT	CASSLVEGPEAFF
NA	TRBV13	TRBD1	TRBJ1-2	TGTGCCAGCGGAGTCGGGACAGGGGGCAGGTTTGGCTACACCTTC	CASGVGTGGRFGYTF
few	TRBV19	NA	TRBJ1-5	TGTGCCAGTAGTATTGGCCCGGAGCGCGCCCTGCGGCCCCAGCATTTT	CASSIGPERALRPQHF
few	TRBV10-3	TRBD1	TRBJ1-6	TGTGCCATCAGTGATGAGGAAATTCCGGGACAGAGCTCCTATAATTCACCCCTCCACTTT	CAISDEEIPGQSSYNSPLHF
NA	TRBV19	TRBD1	TRBJ2-1	TGTGCCAGTAGGCGGACAGGGAGGAATGAGCAGTTCTTC	CASRRTGRNEQFF
NA	TRBV5-1	NA	TRBJ1-5	TGCGCCAGCAGCTTGGGCGAGAGCCACTCCAATCAGCCCCAGCATTTT	CASSLGESHSNQPQHF
NA	TRBV6-6	NA	TRBJ1-2	TGTGCCAGCAGGCCACAGGGTGGGGATGGCTACACCTTC	CASRPQGGDGYTF
NA	TRBV6-1	TRBD2	TRBJ2-5	TGTGCCAGCAGTGAAAGCCGGGGGGGGCTAAAGACCCAGTACTTC	CASSESRGGLKTQYF
few	TRBV7-6	TRBD2	TRBJ2-3	TGTGCCAGCAGCTTAGCGATCAGTAGCGGGGTAAATACGCAGTATTTT	CASSLAISSGVNTQYF
NA	TRBV6-6	TRBD1	TRBJ2-1	TGTGCCAGCAGGGGACAGGGTATGGATGAGCAGTTCTTC	CASRGQGMDEQFF
NA	TRBV6-5	NA	TRBJ1-6	TGTGCCAGCAGTTACTCTGGCTATAATTCACCCCTCCACTTT	CASSYSGYNSPLHF